This T cell receptor beta chain was retrieved from a study of blood T cell repertoires in COVID-19. This table comes from immunoSEQ multiplex PCR, and its TCRdb copy is limited to in-frame clones, with some not included. Of hundreds of thousands of clones listed, around 82% are singletons. The V segment lost 4 bases and the J segment 1 base; nucleotides outside the gene matches: 5. This CDR3 is built from 16 residues. Germline-derived CDR1 and CDR2 are SGHTA and FQGNSA. The TCR originated in a woman aged 50 to 60 who had been exposed to COVID-19. The J gene is TRBJ2-1, the V gene TRBV7-2, with 9 bases that match TRBD1. The sample consisted of PBMCs or T cells enriched from blood (not recorded which). In DNA, the CDR3 is TGTGCCAGCAGCTCCCCGGGACAGGGATCCTACAATGAGCAGTTCTTC. Translation gives CASSSPGQGSYNEQFF.